What follows describes a single TCR beta chain. The antigen remains unidentified. It was one heparinised blood draw, averaging about 116 mL, that each donor gave. CD4+ cells of the naive, central memory, regulatory and stem cell-like memory types were sorted via CD45RO/CCR7/CD25/CD127/CD95/CD27. Expressed TCRB transcripts were sequenced because the entire RNA isolate underwent reverse transcription. TCRdb's table, derived via immunoSEQ multiplex PCR, lists solely in-frame clones and lacks some. This sample has around 70,000 clones, with about 48% found just once. The sample is drawn from a study of beta chain features in type 1 diabetes. Overall study results and limits: Small HLA sub-analyses could not settle whether HLA shapes TCRB rearrangement. Type 1 diabetes patients had moderately but significantly shorter TCRB CDR3s in all four CD4+ subsets.

The sequence was collected from a man aged 25 to 40 with type 1 diabetes. Sample: central memory CD4+ T cells from blood.

The DNA of the CDR3 is TGTGCCATCAGGGGACAGGCCATCTCTGGAAACACCATATATTTT. It specifies CAIRGQAISGNTIYF. The rearrangement links TRBV10-3 to TRBJ1-3; 8 bases map to TRBD1. Germline CDR1 is ENHRY and CDR2 is SYGVKD. Losses at the gene ends were 6 bases for V and 0 bases for J; bases not matched to a gene: 4. The CDR3 has 15 amino acids.